Listed below are T cell receptor beta chains from one sample, sequenced in a study of shared clonotypes between healthy human individuals. The protocol was immunoSEQ multiplex PCR, while the TCRdb copy is restricted to in-frame clones and leaves out a portion. The data show about 2 million clones, approximately 95% seen once. Sequenced input: naive CD8+ T cells sorted from blood. All receptors come from a man younger than 30 in good health. Both conserved end residues are part of each CDR3. A D gene is named only where the DNA matches it firmly. Rows may omit the clone size; those that give it use once, few, many or a size class.

D	V	J	size	DNA	CDR3
-	TRBV27	TRBJ2-1	-	TGTGCCAGCAGCTTATCCGCGGGGAGCTCCTACAATGAGCAGTTCTTC	CASSLSAGSSYNEQFF
TRBD1	TRBV5-4	TRBJ2-7	-	TGTGCCAGCAGCTTGGACAGGGGGCACGAGCAGTACTTC	CASSLDRGHEQYF
TRBD2	TRBV7-8	TRBJ2-4	-	TGTGCCAGCAGCTTATCGGTTGGGGGACTAGACATGCACATTCAGTACTTC	CASSLSVGGLDMHIQYF
-	TRBV13	TRBJ2-7	once	TGTGCCAGCAGTCTTAATCCGGGACTCCTAGCCTTC	CASSLNPGLLAF
-	TRBV5-8	TRBJ1-2	-	TGTGCCATCCTTACGAGCCTCTTACAAGGTGGCTACACCTTC	CAILTSLLQGGYTF
-	TRBV27	TRBJ1-5	-	TGTGCCAGCAGTTCCCTGAGTTCTAGCAATCAGCCCCAGCATTTT	CASSSLSSSNQPQHF
-	TRBV27	TRBJ1-6	-	TGTGCCAGCAGTTCGGGAGGACCACCCCTCCACTTT	CASSSGGPPLHF
-	TRBV2	TRBJ2-7	few	TGTGCCAGCAGTGAAGGGCAGACCTACGAGCAGTACTTC	CASSEGQTYEQYF
-	TRBV11-1	TRBJ1-1	once	TGTGCCAGCAGCTTATTCGGGGCGGGTGAAGCTTTCTTT	CASSLFGAGEAFF
-	TRBV27	TRBJ1-5	few	TGTGCCAGCAGTTTAAGGGGGATCAATCAGCCCCAGCATTTT	CASSLRGINQPQHF
-	TRBV27	TRBJ2-7	-	TGTGCCAGCAGTCCACAGGGACCCAGCTCCTACGAGCAGTACTTC	CASSPQGPSSYEQYF
-	TRBV6-5	TRBJ1-1	-	TGTGCCAGCACGTATCTAGGAACCGGTGAAGCTTTCTTT	CASTYLGTGEAFF
TRBD1	TRBV6-6	TRBJ1-1	-	TGTGCCAGCAGGGCGGGGACAGGGGGTATGACTGAAGCTTTCTTT	CASRAGTGGMTEAFF
-	TRBV4-2	TRBJ2-7	once	TGTGCCAGCAGCCAAGGGGCAGGGGCCTACGAGCAGTACTTC	CASSQGAGAYEQYF
TRBD1	TRBV27	TRBJ1-1	-	TGTGCCAGCAGTTTATCCGGGACAGGGGACACTGAAGCTTTCTTT	CASSLSGTGDTEAFF
-	TRBV19	TRBJ2-7	-	TGTGCCAGTAGTATAGCGGCTAGCTCCTACGAGCAGTACTTC	CASSIAASSYEQYF
-	TRBV2	TRBJ1-2	-	TGTGCCAGCAGTGAAACCCGCGTGACCTACAACTATGGCTACACCTTC	CASSETRVTYNYGYTF
-	TRBV27	TRBJ1-1	-	TGTGCCAGCAGTTTAACCCCTCATGGGAACACTGAAGCTTTCTTT	CASSLTPHGNTEAFF
-	TRBV13	TRBJ1-4	-	TGTGCCAGCAGCCCTCGACAGGACAATGAAAAACTGTTTTTT	CASSPRQDNEKLFF
-	TRBV2	TRBJ2-7	-	TGTGCCAACCGACAGACGCTCTCCTACGAGCAGTACTTC	CANRQTLSYEQYF
-	TRBV5-1	TRBJ2-5	-	TGCGCCAGCAGCTTAGACAGCCTCCAAGAGACCCAGTACTTC	CASSLDSLQETQYF
-	TRBV7-6	TRBJ2-2	-	TGTGCCAGCAGCTCATACACCGGGGAGCTGTTTTTT	CASSSYTGELFF